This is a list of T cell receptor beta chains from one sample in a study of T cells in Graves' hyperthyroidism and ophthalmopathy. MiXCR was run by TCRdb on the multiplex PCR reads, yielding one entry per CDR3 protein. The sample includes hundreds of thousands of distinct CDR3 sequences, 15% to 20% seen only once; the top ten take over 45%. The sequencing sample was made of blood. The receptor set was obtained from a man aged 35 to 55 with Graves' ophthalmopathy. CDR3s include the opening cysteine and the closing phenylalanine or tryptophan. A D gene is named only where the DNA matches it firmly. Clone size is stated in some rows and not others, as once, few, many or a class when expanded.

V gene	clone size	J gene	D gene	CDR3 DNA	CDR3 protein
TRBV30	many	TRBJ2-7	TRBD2	TGTGCCTGGAAGACTAGCGGTCCCTACGAGCAGTACTTC	CAWKTSGPYEQYF
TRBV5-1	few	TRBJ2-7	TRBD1	TGCGCCAGCAGCTTGGGGGGAACAGGGGGCTCCTACGAGCAGTACTTC	CASSLGGTGGSYEQYF
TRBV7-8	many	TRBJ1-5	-	TGTGCCAGCAGCTTAGAGGGCAAAGGGGTGCAGCCCCAGCATTTT	CASSLEGKGVQPQHF
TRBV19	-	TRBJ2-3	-	TGTGCCAGTAGCCCCCCAAGGACAGATACGCAGTATTTT	CASSPPRTDTQYF
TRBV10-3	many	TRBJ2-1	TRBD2	TGTGCCATCACCCCTGCTAGCGGCAACAACAATGAGCAGTTCTTC	CAITPASGNNNEQFF
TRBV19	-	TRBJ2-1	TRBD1	TGTGCCAGTAGTCTACAGGGGGCGCGGTTAAATGAGCAGTTCTTC	CASSLQGARLNEQFF
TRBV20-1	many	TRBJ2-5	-	TGCAGTGCTAGACTGGCGGGTCAAGAGACCCAGTACTTC	CSARLAGQETQYF
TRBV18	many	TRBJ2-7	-	TGTGCCAGCTCACCGCCGACTATCTACGAGCAGTACTTC	CASSPPTIYEQYF
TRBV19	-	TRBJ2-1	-	TGTGCCAGTAGTATAGATCGGGCGGGGGCGGCCTACAATGAGCAGTTCTTC	CASSIDRAGAAYNEQFF
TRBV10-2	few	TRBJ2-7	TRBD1	TGCGCCAGCAGGGGGGACAGGGCCTACGAGCAGTACTTC	CASRGDRAYEQYF
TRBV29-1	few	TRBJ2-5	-	TGCAGCGTCGGACCAAGGGAGACCCAGTACTTC	CSVGPRETQYF
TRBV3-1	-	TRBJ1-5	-	TGTGCCAGCAGCCAAGGGGGGGTCGGGCATCAGCCCCAGCATTTT	CASSQGGVGHQPQHF
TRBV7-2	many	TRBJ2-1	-	TGTGCCAGCAGCCCCCGATACAATGAGCAGTTCTTC	CASSPRYNEQFF
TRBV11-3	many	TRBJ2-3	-	TGTGCCAGCACCAAAGACAGTCGGGGGGATACGCAGTATTTT	CASTKDSRGDTQYF
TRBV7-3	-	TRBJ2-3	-	TGTGCCAGCAGCTTAATTCCCACAGATACGCAGTATTTT	CASSLIPTDTQYF
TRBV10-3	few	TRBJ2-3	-	TGTGCCATCAGTGTTGTGGATACGCAGTATTTT	CAISVVDTQYF
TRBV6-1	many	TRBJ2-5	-	TGTGCCAGCAGTGAAGCTAGGCAGGGCGGGGAGACCCAGTACTTC	CASSEARQGGETQYF
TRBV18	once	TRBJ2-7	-	TGTGCCAGCTCACCCGGATACGGGGCCCAAGAGCAGTACTTC	CASSPGYGAQEQYF
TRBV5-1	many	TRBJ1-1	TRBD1	TGCGCCAGCAGCAGAGGACAGGGGGAGACTGAAGCTTTCTTT	CASSRGQGETEAFF
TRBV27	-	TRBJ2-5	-	TGTGCCAGCAGTTTATCGTACGCACTCCAAGAGACCCAGTACTTC	CASSLSYALQETQYF
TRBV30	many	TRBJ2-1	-	TGTGCCTGGAGTGTACGTGGCAATGAGCAGTTCTTC	CAWSVRGNEQFF
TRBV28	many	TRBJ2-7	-	TGTGCCAGCAGTCGCGTCGGGAGTAGCTACGAGCAGTACTTC	CASSRVGSSYEQYF
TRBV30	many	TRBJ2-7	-	TGTGCCTCGCACCGGGACACTCCCGCCGTGCAGTACTTC	CASHRDTPAVQYF
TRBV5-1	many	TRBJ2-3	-	TGCGCCAGCAGCTCAACTCAAAGGGGCACAGATACGCAGTATTTT	CASSSTQRGTDTQYF
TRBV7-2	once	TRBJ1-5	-	TGTGCCAGCAGCTTAGCGGTAATAGATAATAGCAATCAGCCCCAGCATTTT	CASSLAVIDNSNQPQHF
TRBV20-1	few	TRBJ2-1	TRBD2	TGCAGTGCTAGAGATACTAGCGGGAGTCCGAGCTCCTACAATGAGCAGTTCTTC	CSARDTSGSPSSYNEQFF
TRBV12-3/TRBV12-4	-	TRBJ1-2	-	TGTGCCAGCAGTTACTCGCGCCTCCAGAGCGGCTACACCTTC	CASSYSRLQSGYTF
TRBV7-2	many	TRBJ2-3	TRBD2	TGTGCCAGCAGCTTCGGCGGGGGGGATATAGATACGCAGTATTTT	CASSFGGGDIDTQYF
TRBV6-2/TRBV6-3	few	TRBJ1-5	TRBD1	TGTGCCAGCAGTTCCGCCTCCGACAGGGTCAATCAGCCCCAGCATTTT	CASSSASDRVNQPQHF
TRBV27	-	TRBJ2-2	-	TGTGCCAGCAGCACCCAGGGGGGAGTGGGACCGGGGACCGGGGAGCTGTTTTTT	CASSTQGGVGPGTGELFF
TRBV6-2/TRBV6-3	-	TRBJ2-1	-	TGTGCCGTCGACGGCGGGTTCTACAATGAGCAGTTCTTC	CAVDGGFYNEQFF
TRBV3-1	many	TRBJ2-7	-	TGTGCCAGCAGCCAACACGGGACGCCCTACGAGCAGTACTTC	CASSQHGTPYEQYF
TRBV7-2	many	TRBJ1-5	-	TGTGCCAGCAGCTTAACGGTTTGGCAGCTCAATCAGCCCCAGCATTTT	CASSLTVWQLNQPQHF
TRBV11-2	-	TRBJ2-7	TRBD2	TGTGCCAGCAACTTAGACTCTAGCGGAGCCTACGAGCAGTACTTC	CASNLDSSGAYEQYF
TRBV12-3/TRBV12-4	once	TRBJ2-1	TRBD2	TGTGCCAGCAGTTTTTCTAGCGGGAGAGGAAGGCAGTTCTTC	CASSFSSGRGRQFF
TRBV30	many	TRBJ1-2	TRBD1	TGTGCCTGGAGTCACGGACAGGGCCATGGCTACACCTTC	CAWSHGQGHGYTF
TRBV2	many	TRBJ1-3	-	TGTGCCAGCAGTGCGACAGGACCGAGGTCTGGAAACACCATATATTTT	CASSATGPRSGNTIYF
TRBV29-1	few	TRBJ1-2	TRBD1	TGCAGCGTTGAAGAGGAGGTACAGGGGGCAATCTATGGCTACACCTTC	CSVEEEVQGAIYGYTF
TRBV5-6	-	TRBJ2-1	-	TGTGCCAGCAGTTTCCGGGCCGGATTATACAATGAGCAGTTCTTC	CASSFRAGLYNEQFF
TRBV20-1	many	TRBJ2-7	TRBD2	TGCAGTGCGGGCTCGACTAGCGGGTACGAGCAGTACTTC	CSAGSTSGYEQYF
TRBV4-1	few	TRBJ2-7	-	TGCGCCAGCAGCCAGCGGGTTAGCTCCTACGAGCAGTACTTC	CASSQRVSSYEQYF
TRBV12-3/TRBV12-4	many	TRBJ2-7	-	TGTGCCAGCAGTTTAGGGGTTGGGGGCTACGAGCAGTACTTC	CASSLGVGGYEQYF
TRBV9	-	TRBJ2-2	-	TGTGCCAGCAGCGTAGCTCCAGGAACCGGGGAGCTGTTTTTT	CASSVAPGTGELFF
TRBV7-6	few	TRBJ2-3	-	TGTGCCAGCAGCTTGTGGAGGGGTAGGGCAGATACGCAGTATTTT	CASSLWRGRADTQYF
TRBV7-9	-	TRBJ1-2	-	TGTGCCAGCAGCTTATTCGGACAGCGAGAATATGGCTACACCTTC	CASSLFGQREYGYTF
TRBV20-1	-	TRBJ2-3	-	TGCAGTGCTAGAGAAACTAGCATTTGGTATTTT	CSARETSIWYF
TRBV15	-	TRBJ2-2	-	TGTGCCCCCAGCAGAGGGCTAGAAGGGGGCGGGGAGCTGTTTTTT	CAPSRGLEGGGELFF
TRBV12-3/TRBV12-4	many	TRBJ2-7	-	TGTGCCAGCAGTCCCCGTCTGGGCGAGCAGTACTTC	CASSPRLGEQYF
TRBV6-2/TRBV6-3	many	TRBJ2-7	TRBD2	TGTGCCAGCAGTTACCCTACACTAGCGGGAGTATCTTACGAGCAGTACTTC	CASSYPTLAGVSYEQYF
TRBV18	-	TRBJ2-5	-	TGTGCCAGCTCAACGGGGGCGGAGACCCAGTACTTC	CASSTGAETQYF
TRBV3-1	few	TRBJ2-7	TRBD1	TGTGCCAGCAGCATGGACAGGAACAACTACGAGCAGTACTTC	CASSMDRNNYEQYF
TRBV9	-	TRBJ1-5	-	TGTGCCAGCAGCCCTACCATGCGGGGGCCCCAGCATTTT	CASSPTMRGPQHF
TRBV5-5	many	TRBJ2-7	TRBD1	TGTGCCAGCAGCAGGAACAGGGGCCTCTCCTACGAGCAGTACTTC	CASSRNRGLSYEQYF
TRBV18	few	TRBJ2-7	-	TGTGCCAGCTCACAAGTAGGCGACGAGCAGTACTTC	CASSQVGDEQYF
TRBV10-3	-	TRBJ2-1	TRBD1	TGTGCCATCAGTGAGGTGCGGACAGGGGGCAATGAGCAGTTCTTC	CAISEVRTGGNEQFF
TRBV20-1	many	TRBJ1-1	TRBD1	TGCAGTGCTAGCTCCGGGACAGCCAACACTGAAGCTTTCTTT	CSASSGTANTEAFF
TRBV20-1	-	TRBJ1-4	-	TGCAGTGCTAGGAGTGAAAAACTGTTTTTT	CSARSEKLFF
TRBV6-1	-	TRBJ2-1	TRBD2	TGTGCCAGCGCGGCCTCGGGGGGGCCTCAGTTCTTC	CASAASGGPQFF
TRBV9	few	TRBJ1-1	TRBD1	TGTGCCAGCAGCCCAGACAGGGGTGGCACTGAAGCTTTCTTT	CASSPDRGGTEAFF